The clone carrying this T cell receptor (beta chain) has a count of ten or more. Antigen: not known. This record belongs to a study of T cells in Graves' hyperthyroidism and ophthalmopathy. CDR3 length: 14 residues. CDR1 DFQATT and CDR2 SNEGSKA come from the germline V gene (reference sequence). Germline trimming cut 4 bases from V and 8 bases from J; bases unmatched to any gene: 6. RNA transcripts were the template for amplifying TCR beta CDR3 regions. First-round RT-PCR of the TCR CDR3 relied on the HTBI primer set. Each CDR3 protein is one row after TCRdb ran MiXCR on the multiplex PCR reads. The table has 500,000 to 600,000 distinct CDR3 sequences, around 17% seen once. Findings of the study overall: Before onset, ophthalmopathy was predicted by the model a median around 6 months earlier.

The TCR sequence derives from a woman aged 18-30 years with Graves' hyperthyroidism. Sequenced sample: blood. The chain has TRBV20-1 and TRBJ2-1; TRBD2 matches at 12 bases. DNA for the CDR3: TGCAGTGCTATGACTAGCGGGAGAGTGTATGAGCAGTTCTTC. Its protein is CSAMTSGRVYEQFF.